The text below deals with one T cell receptor (beta chain). No cognate antigen has been identified for it. Base qualities are missing; no much larger clone stands one base away. The sample belongs to a study of blood T cell repertoires in COVID-19 (dated by TCRdb to the early 2020s). Regarding the research as a whole: Collaborator samples came from the United States, Italy and Spain and covered acute and convalescent phases of COVID-19. The material from the prospective study consisted of cDNA or gDNA derived from T cells, B-cell-depleted T cells, or PBMCs. The dataset comprised deeply sampled blood TCRbeta repertoires from subjects exposed to, actively infected with, or recovered from COVID-19. A freely available public database, intended as a resource for researchers studying the immune response to SARS-CoV-2, is where the repertoires were released. Samples came from the ongoing ImmuneRACE study (first 160 participants) plus 1,254 subjects from 6 global collaborators. Nearly every sample came with metadata listing a de-identified subject ID, COVID-19 status, age in years and sex. Where available, HLA class I and class II types were obtained from metadata supplied by the sample provider rather than from assay-based typing.

Trimming at the junction amounts to 4 bases on V and 1 base on J, and the germline ends lie 9 bases apart. From the cysteine through the phenylalanine, the CDR3 covers 14 amino acids. The DNA shown is the 42-base CDR3, in frame from base 1. From the germline V gene, CDR1 is SGHRS and CDR2 is YFSETQ. Whole blood was collected in K2EDTA tubes by collaborating institutions according to the institutions' own protocols. For TCRbeta analysis, collaborator samples were shipped as frozen whole blood, as isolated PBMCs, or as DNA extracted from either sample type. The immunoSEQ Assay, a bias-controlled multiplex PCR, was used to amplify TCRbeta CDR3 regions from genomic DNA. As for the original processing: The number of nucleated cells in each sample was estimated by amplification of reference gene primers within the assay. Sequence reads were collapsed and filtered to measure the absolute abundance of every unique TCRbeta CDR3 rearrangement. For each sample, productive Simpson clonality was calculated by taking the square root of Simpson's diversity index across productive rearrangements. In TCRdb, the immuneACCESS table is reduced to in-frame sequences with V and J assigned. These tables do not hold every clone; where another copy was compared, an unresolved V gene accounts for under half, and the others remain unexplained. V and J calls and clone size come straight from that table; D and trimming were deduced from the DNA. For this sample the table gives 180,000 or so clones, of which approximately 90% were detected only once. The top ten constitute about 0.95% of the sample.

Overall results and qualifications from the work: Clinical and demographic metadata were provided uncurated, with the amount varying by source and participant.

The V gene is TRBV5-1 and the J gene is TRBJ1-3; TRBD1 is a possible D gene, resting on 5 matching bases. Input material: peripheral blood. The TCR originated in a man between 18 and 35 years old with acute or convalescent COVID-19. The CDR3 region has the sequence CASSQGGSGNTIYF. At the DNA level, the sequence is TGCGCCAGCAGCCAGGGAGGGTCTGGAAACACCATATATTTT.